These 18 T cell receptor beta chains originate from one sample sequenced in a study of blood T cells in healthy people across ages. A second PCR of roughly 7 to 11 cycles used a sample-barcoded 5' primer and a J-beta primer mix. Each CDR3 protein is one row after TCRdb ran MiXCR on the 5' RACE reads. The sample has roughly 1,100,000 distinct CDR3 sequences; approximately 25% are singletons. These same records also appear under a second study, on T cells of mothers and their children.

Sequencing used blood. The receptors derive from a girl aged 2 to 10 in good health.

The chain recombines TRBV12-5 with TRBJ2-4, with 8 bases lining up with TRBD1. V dropped 0 bases and J dropped 8; count of bases not matched to a gene: 9. From germline, CDR1 is LGHNT and CDR2 FRNRAP. The CDR3 is 16 residues long. DNA of the CDR3: TGTGCTAGTGGTTTGGTAACCTTGGGACAGGAGGACATTCAGTACTTC. Translation gives CASGLVTLGQEDIQYF.

This clonotype occurred once. The gene calls are TRBV4-2 and TRBJ1-1, with 7 bases identical to TRBD1. Germline assignment: CDR1 LGHNA and CDR2 YNFKEQ. The CDR3 is 13 residues long. V dropped 3 bases and J dropped 8; count of bases not matched to a gene: 6. The CDR3 protein is CASSHGRGTEAFF. The DNA of the CDR3 is TGTGCCAGCAGCCACGGCAGGGGGACCGAAGCTTTCTTT.

The CDR3 protein is CASSGPGLLSYEQYF. DNA for the CDR3: TGTGCCAGCAGCGGCCCGGGACTCCTTTCCTACGAGCAGTACTTC. The chain joins TRBV28 to TRBJ2-7; possibly TRBD2 for D (6 bases). V lost 6 bases and J lost 1, with 16 bases in between. The CDR3 has 15 amino acids. The germline gives CDR1 MDHEN, CDR2 SYDVKM.

This chain links TRBV13 with TRBJ2-5, with unresolved D. The germline CDR1 and CDR2 sequences are PRHDT and FYEKMQ (reference sequence). Trimming removed 2 bases from V and 5 bases from J, with 12 bases in between. The CDR3 length is 14 residues. CDR3 protein: CASSLSGQRETQYF. The CDR3 DNA sequence: TGTGCCAGCAGCTTAAGTGGTCAAAGGGAGACCCAGTACTTC.

Concerning this clonotype: A single base separates this from a much larger clone, so it may be a read error. The rearrangement joins TRBV4-3 to TRBJ2-1; the D gene could be TRBD1 or TRBD2 (5 bases each). This CDR3 region has 16 residues. Germline V lookup: CDR1 LGHNA, CDR2 YSLEER. V lost 1 base and J lost 0, with 10 bases in between. The DNA for the CDR3 is TGCGCCAGCAGCCAAGGCGGGCAGGGCTCCTACAATGAGCAGTTCTTC. The encoded protein is CASSQGGQGSYNEQFF.

The chain links TRBV7-3 to TRBJ2-3, with TRBD2 as a possible D gene (5 bases). The CDR3 consists of 16 residues. V shed 3 bases and J shed 0 bases, with 13 bases lying between them. Germline assignment: CDR1 SGHTA and CDR2 FQGTGA. The CDR3 DNA is TGTGCCAGCAGCTTCACGGGCGGGTCTAGCACAGATACGCAGTATTTT. This encodes CASSFTGGSSTDTQYF.

The rearrangement uses TRBV10-3 and TRBJ2-5; no firm D call. The J call may not be correct, given that the DNA end is closer to TRBJ2-7. CDR1 and CDR2 from the germline V gene are ENHRY and SYGVKD. The CDR3 runs 12 residues. The CDR3 here is CAISDRRNEQYF. As DNA, the CDR3 is TGTGCCATCAGTGACAGACGAAACGAGCAGTACTTC.

The rearrangement links TRBV20-1 to TRBJ1-2; D may be TRBD1 (5 bases). Trimming removed 7 bases from V and 3 bases from J, with 15 bases in between. The CDR3 sequence is 13 residues long. The germline V gene encodes CDR1 DFQATT and CDR2 SNEGSKA (reference sequence). CDR3 sequence reads: CSVTGGSYYGYTF. As DNA, the CDR3 is TGCAGTGTCACAGGAGGGAGTTACTATGGCTACACCTTC.

The rearrangement joins TRBV5-5 to TRBJ1-2; 7 bases agree with TRBD1. CDR3 length: 14 amino acids. V shed 3 bases, J shed 11 bases, and the junction held 13 bases outside the gene matches. Germline V gene sequence: CDR1 SGHKS, CDR2 YYEKEE (reference sequence). DNA of the CDR3: TGTGCCAGCAGCTCGGTCACGACAGGGCAGGGGTACACCTTC. Its protein product is CASSSVTTGQGYTF.

Only a few counts were recorded for this clonotype. The chain carries TRBV7-6 and TRBJ1-1; D is unresolved. Between the trimmed V and J ends, which lost 10 bases and 3 bases, there was a span of 12 bases. The CDR3 has 12 residues. Germline V lookup: CDR1 SGHVS, CDR2 FNYEAQ. CDR3 region: CATRTWDTEAFF. In nucleotides, the CDR3 is TGTGCCACCCGCACTTGGGACACTGAAGCTTTCTTT.

The chain links TRBV6-2 or TRBV6-3 to TRBJ2-7; TRBD1 agrees at 10 bases. With V trimmed by 2 bases and J by 4 bases, 2 bases remained unmatched. Germline V CDR1 and CDR2: MNHEY, SVGEGT. This CDR3 region has 14 residues. CDR3 amino acids: CASSYDRGLYEQYF. The DNA of the CDR3 is TGTGCCAGCAGTTACGACAGGGGGCTATACGAGCAGTACTTC.

In this sample, this clonotype turned up a few times. The chain has TRBV3-1 and TRBJ2-3; TRBD1 or TRBD2 may be the D gene (5 bases each). Trimming shortened V by 1 base and J by 4 bases, and 12 bases separated the two germline ends. CDR1 is LGHDT, CDR2 YNNKEL, per germline (reference sequence). The CDR3 contains 15 residues. DNA of the CDR3: TGTGCCAGCAGCCAAGCTCGAGGGGCGGCAGATACGCAGTATTTT. Translated, it gives CASSQARGAADTQYF.

The V and J genes are TRBV12-3 or TRBV12-4 and TRBJ2-1; no reliable D call. Trimming pared 4 bases from V and 1 base from J, leaving 8 bases between. The CDR3 extends over 14 amino acids. The CDR3: CASSYTGSYNEQFF. CDR3 nucleotides: TGTGCCAGCAGTTACACGGGTTCCTACAATGAGCAGTTCTTC.

This clonotype was detected only a few times. The chain joins TRBV7-9 to TRBJ1-1; a weak D match, TRBD1 (5 bases). The CDR3 runs to 12 residues. Trimming cost V 7 bases and J 4 bases, with 10 bases left between them. Germline V gene lookup returns CDR1 SEHNR and CDR2 FQNEAQ (reference sequence). This CDR3 reads CASTGVGTEAFF. CDR3 coding DNA: TGTGCCAGCACGGGGGTGGGCACTGAAGCTTTCTTT. Drawing the rest from reference TRBV7-9 and TRBJ1-1, the complete variable domain is DTGVSQNPRHKITKRGQNVTFRCDPISEHNRLYWYRQTLGQGPEFLTYFQNEAQLEKSRLLSDRFSAERPKGSFSTLEIQRTEQGDSAMYLCASTGVGTEAFFGQGTRLTVV.

The CDR3 DNA reads as TGTGCCAGCAGCTTGGGCGAGTTGAGCTCCTACGAGCAGTACTTC. This sequence encodes CASSLGELSSYEQYF. The J gene is TRBJ2-7, the V gene TRBV7-2; D not certain. Per the germline V gene, CDR1 is SGHTA and CDR2 is FQGNSA. This CDR3 has 15 amino acids. V was shortened by 3 bases and J by 0 bases, with 12 bases between the two germline ends.

This clonotype appeared a few times. The J gene is TRBJ2-1, the V gene TRBV12-3 or TRBV12-4, with D tentatively TRBD2 (7 bases). The CDR3 extends over 15 amino acids. The V end was cut by 7 bases, the J end by 4 bases, with 17 bases between. The CDR3 DNA reads TGTGCCAGCACCATTCTGGGGGGGCCGTACAATGAGCAGTTCTTC. This codes for CASTILGGPYNEQFF.

J is TRBJ2-5 and V is TRBV10-3; 9 nucleotides line up with TRBD1. With V trimmed by 3 bases and J by 7 bases, 6 bases remained unmatched. The V gene's germline CDR1 is ENHRY and CDR2 SYGVKD. The CDR3 is 14 residues long. CDR3 region: CAISDWTGEGTQYF. The CDR3 nucleotides read TGTGCCATCAGTGATTGGACAGGGGAAGGGACCCAGTACTTC.

This clonotype came up a few times. V and J are TRBV20-1 and TRBJ2-1; 11 bases align to TRBD2. From germline, CDR1 is DFQATT and CDR2 SNEGSKA (reference sequence). The CDR3 consists of 15 residues. V shed 6 bases and J 4 bases; nucleotides not matched to a gene: 8. The CDR3, as DNA: TGCAGTGCACGGGCCCTAGCGGGGGGATACAATGAGCAGTTCTTC. Its protein is CSARALAGGYNEQFF.